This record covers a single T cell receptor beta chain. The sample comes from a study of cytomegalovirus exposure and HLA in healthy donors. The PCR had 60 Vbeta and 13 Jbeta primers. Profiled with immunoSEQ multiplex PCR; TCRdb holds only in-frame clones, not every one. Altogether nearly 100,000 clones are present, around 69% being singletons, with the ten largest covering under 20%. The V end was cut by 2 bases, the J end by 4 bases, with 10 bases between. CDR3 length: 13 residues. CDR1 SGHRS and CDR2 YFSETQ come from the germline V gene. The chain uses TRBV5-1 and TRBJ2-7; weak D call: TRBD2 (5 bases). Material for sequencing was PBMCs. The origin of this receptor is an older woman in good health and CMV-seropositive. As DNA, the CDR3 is TGCGCCAGCAGCTTAGGACTGGAGTACGAGCAGTACTTC. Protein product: CASSLGLEYEQYF. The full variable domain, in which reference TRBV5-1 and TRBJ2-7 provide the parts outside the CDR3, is KAGVTQTPRYLIKTRGQQVTLSCSPISGHRSVSWYQQTPGQGLQFLFEYFSETQRNKGNFPGRFSGRQFSNSRSEMNVSTLELGDSALYLCASSLGLEYEQYFGPGTRLTVT.